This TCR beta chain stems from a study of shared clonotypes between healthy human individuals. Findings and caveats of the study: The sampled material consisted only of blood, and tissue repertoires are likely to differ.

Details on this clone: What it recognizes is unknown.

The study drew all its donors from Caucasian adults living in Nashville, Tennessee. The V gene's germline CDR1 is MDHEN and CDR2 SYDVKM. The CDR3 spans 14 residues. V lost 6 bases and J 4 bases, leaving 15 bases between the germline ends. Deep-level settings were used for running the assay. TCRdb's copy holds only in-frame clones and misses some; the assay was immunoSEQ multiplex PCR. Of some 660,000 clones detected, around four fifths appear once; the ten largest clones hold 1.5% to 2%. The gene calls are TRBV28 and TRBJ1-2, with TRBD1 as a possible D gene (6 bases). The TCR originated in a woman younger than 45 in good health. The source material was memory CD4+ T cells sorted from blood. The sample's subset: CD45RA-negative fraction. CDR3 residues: CASRGGGPAYGYTF. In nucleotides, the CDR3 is TGTGCCAGCAGAGGGGGAGGGCCCGCCTATGGCTACACCTTC.